Presented here are 7 T cell receptor beta chains from one specimen sequenced in a study of monozygotic twins with inflammatory bowel disease. TCRdb re-called the 5' RACE reads; one entry per CDR3 protein, DNA not given. The repertoire shows some 330,000 distinct CDR3 sequences; the top ten hold 5.6%. The sample comprised blood. Source of these receptors: a human donor with ulcerative colitis or Crohn's disease, or a healthy co-twin of an affected twin (not recorded which).

The V and J genes are TRBV7-9 and TRBJ2-7. The CDR3 sequence is 16 residues long. Germline loops: CDR1 SEHNR, CDR2 FQNEAQ (reference sequence). CDR3 sequence reads: CASSQYYTGETYEQYF.

The rearrangement joins TRBV5-1 to TRBJ2-2; no DNA is available, so the TRBD2 call from TCRdb remains unchecked. The CDR3 totals 14 residues. CDR1 and CDR2 from the germline V gene are SGHRS and YFSETQ. CDR3 sequence reads: CASSLVAGTGELFF.

The chain is built from TRBV14 and TRBJ2-7; TCRdb outputs TRBD1, but without DNA this stays unchecked. Germline CDR1 is SGHDN and CDR2 is FVKESK. The CDR3 length is 15 residues. CDR3 amino acids: CASSQEPLIAYEQYF.

The chain has TRBV10-3 and TRBJ2-1; TCRdb indicates TRBD2, and absent DNA this call remains unverified. This CDR3 is built from 15 residues. CDR1 is ENHRY, CDR2 SYGVKD, per germline. The CDR3 spells CAISEGGGTYNEQFF.

The chain has TRBV29-1 and TRBJ2-3; TCRdb calls TRBD1, which cannot be checked without DNA. This CDR3 region has 18 residues. CDR1 is SQVTM and CDR2 is ANQGSEA in the germline V gene. CDR3 residues: CSVEDPGVPPFFTDTQYF.

V gene TRBV12-3 or TRBV12-4 combines with J gene TRBJ2-4; TCRdb calls TRBD1, which cannot be checked without DNA. The CDR3 loop spans 13 amino acids. CDR3 protein: CASRPQEKNIQYF.

The J gene is TRBJ2-3, the V gene TRBV12-3 or TRBV12-4; TCRdb gives TRBD2 as the D gene, but with no DNA this cannot be confirmed. This CDR3 is 16 amino acids long. CDR3 region: CASSRDLADYTDTQYF.